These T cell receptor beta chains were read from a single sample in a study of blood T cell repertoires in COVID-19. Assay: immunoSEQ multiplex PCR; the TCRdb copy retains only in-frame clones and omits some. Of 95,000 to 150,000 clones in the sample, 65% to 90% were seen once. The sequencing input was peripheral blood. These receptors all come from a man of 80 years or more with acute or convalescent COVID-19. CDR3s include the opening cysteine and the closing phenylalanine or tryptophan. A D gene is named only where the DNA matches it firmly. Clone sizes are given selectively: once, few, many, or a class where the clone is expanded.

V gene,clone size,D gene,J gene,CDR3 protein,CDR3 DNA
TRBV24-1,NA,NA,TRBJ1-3,CATSEAGASGNTIYF,TGTGCCACCAGTGAAGCGGGGGCCTCTGGAAACACCATATATTTT
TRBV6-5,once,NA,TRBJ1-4,CASNPGGPGEKLFF,TGTGCCAGCAACCCCGGGGGACCTGGTGAAAAACTGTTTTTT
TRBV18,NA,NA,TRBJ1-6,CASSPTPVGKDSPLHF,TGTGCCAGCTCACCGACACCGGTCGGAAAGGATTCACCCCTCCACTTT
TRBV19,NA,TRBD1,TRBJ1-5,CASSMGGQGTQPQHF,TGTGCCAGTAGTATGGGAGGACAGGGAACTCAGCCCCAGCATTTT
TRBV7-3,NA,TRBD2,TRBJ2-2,CASSLGLAGVNTGELFF,TGTGCCAGCAGCTTAGGACTAGCGGGAGTAAACACCGGGGAGCTGTTTTTT
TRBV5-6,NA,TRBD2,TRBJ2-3,CASSFRTSGTDTQYF,TGTGCCAGCAGCTTCCGGACTAGCGGGACAGATACGCAGTATTTT
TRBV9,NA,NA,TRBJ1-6,CASSVGQVDNSPLHF,TGTGCCAGCAGCGTCGGACAAGTCGATAATTCACCCCTCCACTTT
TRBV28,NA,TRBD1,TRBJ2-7,CASSPGQVAYEQYF,TGTGCCAGCAGCCCGGGACAGGTCGCCTACGAGCAGTACTTC
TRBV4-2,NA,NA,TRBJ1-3,CASSLMGGSLYSGNTIYF,TGTGCCAGCAGCCTTATGGGAGGCAGCCTTTACTCTGGAAACACCATATATTTT
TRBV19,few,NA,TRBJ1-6,CASRDQGSYNSPLHF,TGTGCCAGTAGAGATCAGGGATCCTATAATTCACCCCTCCACTTT
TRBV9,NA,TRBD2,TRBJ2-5,CASTLAGGPEETQYF,TGTGCCAGCACCTTAGCGGGAGGGCCCGAAGAGACCCAGTACTTC
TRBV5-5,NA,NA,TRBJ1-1,CASSANREGRGAFF,TGTGCCAGCAGCGCAAACAGGGAGGGACGAGGGGCTTTCTTT
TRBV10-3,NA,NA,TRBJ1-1,CAIRFEGLATEAFF,TGTGCCATCAGATTTGAGGGCCTGGCCACTGAAGCTTTCTTT
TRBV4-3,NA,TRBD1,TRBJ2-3,CASSQDRGTGTDTQYF,TGCGCCAGCAGCCAAGATAGGGGGACAGGCACAGATACGCAGTATTTT
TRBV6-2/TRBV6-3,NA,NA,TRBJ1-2,CASSYPSYGYTF,TGTGCCAGCAGTTACCCTTCCTATGGCTACACCTTC
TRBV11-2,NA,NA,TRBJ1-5,CASSLGAGVSGNQPQHF,TGTGCCAGCAGCTTAGGGGCAGGCGTATCGGGAAATCAGCCCCAGCATTTT
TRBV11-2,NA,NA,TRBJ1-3,CASSLPLGSGNTIYF,TGTGCCAGCAGCCTTCCCCTCGGCTCTGGAAACACCATATATTTT
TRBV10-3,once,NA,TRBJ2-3,CAISEPTAIGTDTQYF,TGTGCCATCAGCGAACCCACCGCGATAGGCACAGATACGCAGTATTTT
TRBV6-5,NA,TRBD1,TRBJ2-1,CASIPGTGSYNEQFF,TGTGCCAGCATACCCGGGACAGGGAGCTACAATGAGCAGTTCTTC
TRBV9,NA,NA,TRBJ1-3,CASSVRGGGNTIYF,TGTGCCAGCAGCGTACGGGGTGGTGGAAACACCATATATTTT
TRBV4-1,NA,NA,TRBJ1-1,CASSRGQNTEAFF,TGCGCCAGCAGCCGGGGACAGAACACTGAAGCTTTCTTT
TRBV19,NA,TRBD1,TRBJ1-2,CASSSGGAVHGYTF,TGTGCCAGTTCTTCAGGGGGAGCGGTCCATGGCTACACCTTC
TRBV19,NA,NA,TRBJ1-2,CASSMSQGNGYTF,TGTGCCAGTAGTATGAGCCAGGGGAATGGCTACACCTTC
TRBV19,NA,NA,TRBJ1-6,CASSIDQANSPLHF,TGTGCCAGTAGTATTGATCAGGCGAATTCACCCCTCCACTTT
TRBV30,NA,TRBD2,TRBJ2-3,CAWSRNSGTTDTQYF,TGTGCCTGGAGCCGAAATAGCGGGACCACAGATACGCAGTATTTT
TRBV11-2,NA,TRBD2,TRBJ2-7,CASSSSLGGAYEQYF,TGTGCCAGCAGCTCGTCCCTGGGAGGGGCCTACGAGCAGTACTTC
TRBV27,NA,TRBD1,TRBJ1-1,CASMPGQVNTEAFF,TGTGCCAGCATGCCGGGACAGGTGAACACTGAAGCTTTCTTT
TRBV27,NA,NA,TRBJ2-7,CASKFNLESNEQYF,TGTGCCAGCAAGTTTAACCTTGAGTCCAACGAGCAGTACTTC
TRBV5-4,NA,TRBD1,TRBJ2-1,CASSLEGTGVVYNEQFF,TGTGCCAGCAGCTTGGAAGGGACAGGGGTTGTTTACAATGAGCAGTTCTTC
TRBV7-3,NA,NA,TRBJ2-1,CASSLGSISYNEQFF,TGTGCCAGCAGCTTGGGCTCGATTTCCTACAATGAGCAGTTCTTC
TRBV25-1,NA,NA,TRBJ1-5,CASSDQGMNQPQHF,TGTGCCAGCAGTGATCAGGGGATGAATCAGCCCCAGCATTTT
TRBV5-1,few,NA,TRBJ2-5,CASSLGPGESGTQYF,TGCGCCAGCAGCTTGGGTCCAGGGGAGAGTGGGACCCAGTACTTC
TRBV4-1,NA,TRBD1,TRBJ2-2,CASSQGQGAAGGELFF,TGCGCCAGCAGCCAAGGACAGGGGGCGGCGGGCGGGGAGCTGTTTTTT
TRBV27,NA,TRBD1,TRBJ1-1,CASSLTGGRMNTEAFF,TGTGCCAGCAGTTTAACAGGGGGCCGAATGAACACTGAAGCTTTCTTT
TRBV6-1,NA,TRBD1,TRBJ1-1,CASSERGTVNTEAFF,TGTGCCAGCAGTGAACGGGGGACAGTTAACACTGAAGCTTTCTTT
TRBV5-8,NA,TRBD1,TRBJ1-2,CASMAGGVPYGYTF,TGTGCCAGCATGGCAGGGGGCGTCCCCTATGGCTACACCTTC
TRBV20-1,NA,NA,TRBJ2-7,CSASGRRGTYEQYF,TGCAGTGCTAGTGGGCGGAGAGGTACCTACGAGCAGTACTTC
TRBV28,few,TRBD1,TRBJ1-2,CASSLGTGNGYTF,TGTGCCAGCAGTCTAGGGACAGGGAACGGCTACACCTTC
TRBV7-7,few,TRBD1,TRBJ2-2,CASSPDRANTGELFF,TGTGCTAGCAGCCCGGACAGGGCGAACACCGGGGAGCTGTTTTTT
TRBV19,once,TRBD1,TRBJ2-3,CASSIADRSTDTQYF,TGTGCCAGTAGTATAGCGGACAGGTCCACAGATACGCAGTATTTT
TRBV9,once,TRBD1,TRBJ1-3,CASSVDPHRGQAQSGNTIYF,TGTGCCAGCAGCGTCGACCCCCACCGGGGACAGGCACAATCTGGAAACACCATATATTTT
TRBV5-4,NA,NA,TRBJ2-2,CASSPPGSTGELFF,TGTGCCAGCAGCCCCCCAGGATCCACCGGGGAGCTGTTTTTT
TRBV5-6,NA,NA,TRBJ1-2,CASSLGRQGDNYGYTF,TGTGCCAGCAGCTTGGGCAGGCAGGGCGATAACTATGGCTACACCTTC
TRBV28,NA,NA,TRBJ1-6,CASISYPAGIQPLHF,TGTGCCAGCATTTCCTATCCCGCCGGGATCCAACCCCTCCACTTT
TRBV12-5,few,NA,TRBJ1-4,CASGPGTSATNEKLFF,TGTGCTAGTGGCCCCGGGACATCGGCAACTAATGAAAAACTGTTTTTT
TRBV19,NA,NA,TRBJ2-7,CASSIGYRSSPYEQYF,TGTGCCAGTAGTATTGGGTACAGGTCGAGCCCCTACGAGCAGTACTTC
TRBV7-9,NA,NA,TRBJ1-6,CASSLAQGHNSPLHF,TGTGCCAGCAGCTTAGCACAGGGCCATAATTCACCCCTCCACTTT
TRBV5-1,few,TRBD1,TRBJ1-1,CASSLGTLTGTNTEAFF,TGCGCCAGCAGCTTGGGGACCCTGACAGGGACTAACACTGAAGCTTTCTTT
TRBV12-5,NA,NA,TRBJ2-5,CASGLVRGLQETQYF,TGTGCTAGTGGTTTGGTACGGGGTCTACAAGAGACCCAGTACTTC